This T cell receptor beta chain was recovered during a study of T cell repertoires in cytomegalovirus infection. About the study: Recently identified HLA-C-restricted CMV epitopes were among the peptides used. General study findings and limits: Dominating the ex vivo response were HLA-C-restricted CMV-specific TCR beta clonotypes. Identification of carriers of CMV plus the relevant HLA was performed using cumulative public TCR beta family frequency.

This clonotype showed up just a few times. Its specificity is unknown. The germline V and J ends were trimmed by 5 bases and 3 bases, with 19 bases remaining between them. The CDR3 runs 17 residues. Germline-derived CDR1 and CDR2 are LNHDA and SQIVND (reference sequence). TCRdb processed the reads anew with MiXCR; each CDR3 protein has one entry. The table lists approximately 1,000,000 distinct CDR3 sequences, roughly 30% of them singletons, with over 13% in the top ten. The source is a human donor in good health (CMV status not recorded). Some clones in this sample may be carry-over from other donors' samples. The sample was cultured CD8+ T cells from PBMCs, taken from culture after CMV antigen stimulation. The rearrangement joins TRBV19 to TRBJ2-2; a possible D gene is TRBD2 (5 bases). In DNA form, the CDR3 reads TGTGCCAGTAGTGTAGCATCGACCGGGATGTACACCGGGGAGCTGTTTTTT. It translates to CASSVASTGMYTGELFF.